This TCR beta chain stems from a study of blood T cell repertoires in COVID-19. Overall study context: Both acute and convalescent COVID-19 samples were obtained from the United States, Italy and Spain. The analysed material was cDNA or gDNA that came from T cells, B-cell-depleted T cells, or PBMCs.

Methods used by the authors: Estimation of nucleated cell counts relied on the amplification of reference gene primers. Only in-frame clones appear in the TCRdb table, and some are missing; sequencing was by immunoSEQ multiplex PCR. That table gives V, J and clone size, and the DNA gave D and trimming. The table shows over 400,000 clones, with over 75% occurring only once. V dropped 0 bases and J dropped 5; count of bases not matched to a gene: 9. This CDR3 region has 16 residues. Germline V gene data show CDR1 as MNHEY and CDR2 as SVGAGI. Sequencing was carried out using peripheral blood. This TCR came from a human donor in a cohort sampled during active COVID-19. The J gene is TRBJ2-7, the V gene TRBV6-5; 8 nucleotides align to TRBD2. The CDR3 region is CASSYSAAGVGDEQYF. The CDR3 nucleotides are TGTGCCAGCAGTTACTCCGCAGCGGGAGTAGGCGACGAGCAGTACTTC.